Listed below are T cell receptor beta chains from one sample, sequenced in a study of T cells after yellow fever vaccination. TCRdb itself ran the 5' RACE reads through MiXCR, one entry per CDR3 protein. The profile shows about 13,000 distinct CDR3 sequences, 4% to 6% of them singletons. The sample was PBMCs, either bulk or a sorted T-cell subset (CD4+, CD8+, memory, or dextramer-sorted; not recorded which), taken 45 days after the yellow fever booster vaccination. The receptors originated from a young man who received the YFV17D yellow fever vaccine. Each CDR3 is given with its conserved first and last residue. Each record gives: J gene, V gene, CDR3 length, clone size, D gene, CDR3 protein, CDR3 DNA. A D gene is named only where the DNA matches it firmly. Sizes are listed as once, few, many or a size class.

>TRBJ2-1|TRBV3-1|14|many|TRBD2
CASSLLAGHNEQFF
TGTGCCAGCAGCCTACTAGCGGGGCACAATGAGCAGTTCTTC
>TRBJ2-7|TRBV10-2|14|many|NA
CASSDSAGPYEQYF
TGCGCCAGCAGTGATTCGGCAGGTCCCTACGAGCAGTACTTC
>TRBJ2-3|TRBV28|19|many|NA
CASIPNPLIWREVTDTQYF
TGTGCCAGCATTCCGAACCCTCTGATCTGGCGGGAAGTAACAGATACGCAGTATTTT
>TRBJ2-7|TRBV7-2|14|many|NA
CASSLSRTAYEQYF
TGTGCCAGCAGCTTATCTCGGACAGCCTACGAGCAGTACTTC
>TRBJ2-3|TRBV11-2|13|many|NA
CASSLIRADTQYF
TGTGCCAGCAGCTTAATTCGGGCAGATACGCAGTATTTT
>TRBJ2-3|TRBV7-8|16|many|TRBD2
CASSLISGRNTDTQYF
TGTGCCAGCAGCTTAATCAGCGGGAGGAACACAGATACGCAGTATTTT
>TRBJ2-2|TRBV6-1|17|few|TRBD1
CASSVDRGLSNTGELFF
TGTGCCAGCAGTGTTGACAGGGGCCTATCGAACACCGGGGAGCTGTTTTTT
>TRBJ2-5|TRBV20-1|14|many|NA
CSARLGARWETQYF
TGCAGTGCTAGACTGGGGGCGAGATGGGAGACCCAGTACTTC
>TRBJ2-1|TRBV20-1|14|many|TRBD2
CSAGRGGSYNEQFF
TGCAGTGCGGGCCGGGGCGGGAGTTACAATGAGCAGTTCTTC
>TRBJ2-5|TRBV24-1|16|many|TRBD2
CATSDFGAWGGETQYF
TGTGCCACCAGTGATTTTGGCGCTTGGGGAGGGGAGACCCAGTACTTC
>TRBJ2-7|TRBV5-1|12|many|NA
CASSLEGNEQYF
TGCGCCAGCAGCTTGGAGGGTAACGAGCAGTACTTC
>TRBJ2-5|TRBV10-2|15|many|NA
CASSEGPRNQETQYF
TGCGCCAGCAGTGAGGGGCCCAGGAACCAAGAGACCCAGTACTTC
>TRBJ1-1|TRBV6-5|14|many|NA
CASSYLRINSEAFF
TGTGCCAGCAGTTACCTGAGGATTAACTCTGAAGCTTTCTTT
>TRBJ2-7|TRBV3-1|15|many|NA
CASSQELSGIYEQYF
TGTGCCAGCAGCCAGGAGCTTTCAGGGATCTACGAGCAGTACTTC
>TRBJ1-2|TRBV16|13|many|NA
CASSQGVYYGYTF
TGTGCCAGCAGCCAGGGTGTCTACTATGGCTACACCTTC
>TRBJ1-5|TRBV3-1|16|many|NA
CASSQVIGKGPQPQHF
TGTGCCAGCAGCCAAGTTATCGGGAAAGGCCCTCAGCCCCAGCATTTT
>TRBJ1-5|TRBV20-1|12|many|TRBD1
CSAQGGGQPQHF
TGCAGTGCCCAGGGGGGCGGTCAGCCCCAGCATTTT
>TRBJ2-7|TRBV20-1|15|many|TRBD1
CSARDGQGTIYEQYF
TGCAGTGCTAGAGATGGACAGGGGACTATATACGAGCAGTACTTC
>TRBJ2-1|TRBV29-1|14|many|NA
CSAEIASTYNEQFF
TGCAGCGCTGAAATAGCGTCCACCTACAATGAGCAGTTCTTC
>TRBJ2-3|TRBV14|14|many|TRBD2
CASRTSGATDTQYF
TGTGCCAGCAGAACTAGCGGGGCCACAGATACGCAGTATTTT
>TRBJ2-2|TRBV6-2/TRBV6-3|18|many|TRBD2
CASSGIPGTSGIFGELFF
TGTGCCAGCAGTGGGATCCCAGGGACTAGCGGGATCTTCGGGGAGCTGTTTTTT
>TRBJ2-7|TRBV6-5|16|many|NA
CASSYPGRGHLNEQYF
TGTGCCAGCAGTTACCCCGGGAGGGGGCATCTCAACGAGCAGTACTTC
>TRBJ2-1|TRBV5-1|18|many|TRBD2
CASSPVGAGGQSYNEQFF
TGCGCCAGCAGCCCCGTCGGAGCGGGAGGGCAATCCTACAATGAGCAGTTCTTC
>TRBJ2-1|TRBV28|19|many|NA
CASSLPSVLGRVVWGEQFF
TGTGCCAGCAGCTTACCCTCCGTTTTGGGCCGTGTGGTGTGGGGCGAGCAGTTCTTC
>TRBJ2-5|TRBV24-1|14|many|NA
CATSLAGPEETQYF
TGTGCCACCAGTTTGGCGGGACCTGAAGAGACCCAGTACTTC
>TRBJ1-1|TRBV5-4|14|many|NA
CASSLRVLNTEAFF
TGTGCCAGCAGCTTACGGGTACTTAACACTGAAGCTTTCTTT
>TRBJ2-7|TRBV29-1|12|many|TRBD2
CSVREGPYEQYF
TGCAGCGTTCGGGAGGGCCCTTACGAGCAGTACTTC
>TRBJ1-1|TRBV29-1|16|many|TRBD1
CSVGGRDRVLNTEAFF
TGCAGCGTTGGAGGGAGGGACAGGGTTTTGAACACTGAAGCTTTCTTT
>TRBJ2-1|TRBV19|14|many|TRBD2
CATERASGGNEQFF
TGTGCCACAGAAAGGGCTAGCGGGGGGAATGAGCAGTTCTTC
>TRBJ2-5|TRBV4-3|14|many|NA
CASSQETRQETQYF
TGCGCCAGCAGCCAAGAGACTAGACAAGAGACCCAGTACTTC
>TRBJ2-1|TRBV20-1|14|many|NA
CSAGTSWGYNEQFF
TGCAGTGCTGGTACTAGCTGGGGTTACAATGAGCAGTTCTTC
>TRBJ2-1|TRBV6-5|16|many|TRBD2
CASSYFGTSGYNEQFF
TGTGCCAGCAGTTACTTCGGGACTAGCGGCTACAATGAGCAGTTCTTC